This T cell receptor (beta chain) comes out of a study of cytomegalovirus exposure and HLA in healthy donors. Study-level information: In a later analysis, it was reported that the approximately 120 validation repertoires had been produced on the same platform as the 670 or so repertoires belonging to the first cohort. Study-wide findings and caveats: In vitro checks showed that three CMV-associated chains really do target CMV antigens. Among TCR sequences, most were rare, though some public TCRs appeared in many donors. That first-cohort TCR clusters tended to co-occur in the roughly 120 validation repertoires was found in a later analysis.

Some clones are missing from TCRdb's copy, which holds only in-frame ones; the method was immunoSEQ multiplex PCR. The sample shows some 260,000 clones, roughly 87% of them seen only once. As concerns this clone: Its antigen remains unidentified.

Trimming cost V 10 bases and J 1 base; bases outside gene matches: 10. Germline V CDR1 and CDR2: SNHLY, FYNNEI. The CDR3 contains 15 residues. The chain uses TRBV2 and TRBJ2-7; 10 bases line up with TRBD2. The sequenced material came from PBMCs. This TCR derives from a woman aged 25-40 years in good health and CMV-seronegative. CDR3 amino acids: CATKPRLAGSYEQYF. The CDR3 coding sequence is TGTGCCACTAAACCCAGACTAGCGGGTTCCTACGAGCAGTACTTC.